This T cell receptor beta chain was found in a study of blood T cell repertoires in COVID-19. Study-wide background: PBMCs, B-cell-depleted T cells, or T cells were the source of the cDNA or gDNA that made up the material.

Participants spanned ages roughly 18 to 95 years and resided in 20 to 30 US areas. Germline loops: CDR1 LNHDA, CDR2 SQIVND (reference sequence). After removal of 8 bases from V and 0 bases from J, the junction contained 13 bases not matched to a gene. The CDR3 has 17 residues. In the original processing: Amplification with reference gene primers provided the estimates of nucleated cell counts. Produced via immunoSEQ multiplex PCR; TCRdb's table is partial and in-frame only. That table is the source of V, J and clone size, and D and trimming were worked out from the DNA. This sample yields some 190,000 clones, of which about 80% are seen a single time; under 15% belongs to the top ten.

V is TRBV19 and J is TRBJ2-3, with 8 positions matching TRBD2. Material: PBMCs or T cells enriched from blood (not recorded which). The TCR was taken from a man aged 55-75 years who had been exposed to COVID-19. CDR3 in amino acids: CASGFGGLGVSTDTQYF. As DNA, the CDR3 is TGTGCCAGTGGTTTCGGGGGACTAGGGGTTAGCACAGATACGCAGTATTTT. Full variable domain (outside the CDR3, taken from reference TRBV19 and TRBJ2-3): DGGITQSPKYLFRKEGQNVTLSCEQNLNHDAMYWYRQDPGQGLRLIYYSQIVNDFQKGDIAEGYSVSREKKESFPLTVTSAQKNPTAFYLCASGFGGLGVSTDTQYFGPGTRLTVL.